A selection of T cell receptor beta chains follows, all from one sample in a study of T cells in Graves' hyperthyroidism and ophthalmopathy. TCRdb reanalysed the multiplex PCR reads using MiXCR and keeps one entry per CDR3 protein. Of 250,000 or so distinct CDR3 sequences in the sample, 13% to 15% were seen once. Input material: blood. These TCRs come from a woman aged 50 to 60 with Graves' hyperthyroidism that later progressed to Graves' ophthalmopathy. Each CDR3 is given with its conserved first and last residue. The D gene is left open where the match is weak.

TRBJ1-2,TRBV27,TRBD1,CASSFRDRGRGYTF
TRBJ2-2,TRBV7-9,.,CASRLRDKPTGELFF
TRBJ1-1,TRBV11-3,.,CASSLDPGAVAFF
TRBJ1-2,TRBV7-9,.,CASSYSRVGYTF
TRBJ2-7,TRBV2,.,CASSEHPNQSEQYF
TRBJ1-4,TRBV20-1,.,CSATKGGGEKLFF
TRBJ2-2,TRBV5-1,.,CASREYAGTAGELFF
TRBJ2-1,TRBV12-5,TRBD2,CASGLVAGVKASYNEQFF
TRBJ2-1,TRBV5-8,.,CASSFPLGLHNNEQFF
TRBJ2-1,TRBV4-2,TRBD2,CASSQDATSGRAVHSYNEQFF
TRBJ2-2,TRBV28,TRBD2,CASSLSGLAGTGELFF
TRBJ2-2,TRBV12-3/TRBV12-4,TRBD2,CASSPTSGDSTGELFF
TRBJ1-5,TRBV10-3,.,CAISESMGRASNQPQHF
TRBJ1-3,TRBV9,.,CASGGTSGNTIYF
TRBJ1-5,TRBV28,.,CASRWGVGSNQPQHF
TRBJ1-5,TRBV30,.,CAWSPWDGNQPQHF
TRBJ2-7,TRBV2,.,CASSPASSAYEQYF
TRBJ2-2,TRBV20-1,TRBD2,CSARTWTSGSHGELFF
TRBJ2-2,TRBV25-1,.,CASSERSWSLVTYDTGELFF
TRBJ2-2,TRBV24-1,.,CATSDLSRGGELFF
TRBJ2-7,TRBV27,.,CASRDACYEQYF
TRBJ2-1,TRBV28,TRBD2,CASSGTLGAGGDVEQFF
TRBJ2-7,TRBV28,TRBD1,CASSSSRQGSEQYF
TRBJ2-1,TRBV29-1,.,CSVEWRDRSYNEQFF
TRBJ1-1,TRBV6-6,.,CASSSPQGKNTEAFF
TRBJ2-7,TRBV2,.,CASSPGSEQGFREQYF
TRBJ1-1,TRBV2,.,CASIERGNRPGNTEAFF
TRBJ1-1,TRBV20-1,TRBD1,CSAPPAGGFTEAFF
TRBJ2-5,TRBV25-1,TRBD1,CASSPGTGLSETQYF
TRBJ1-2,TRBV11-2,.,CASSARHLRSYGYTF
TRBJ2-7,TRBV6-1,.,CASSESVGPYYEQYF
TRBJ2-7,TRBV9,TRBD2,CASSVEALAVSYEQYF
TRBJ1-1,TRBV28,TRBD1,CARSFRTGETEAFF
TRBJ1-2,TRBV7-2,.,CASSQPTRPSRGPLNYGYTF
TRBJ2-5,TRBV12-3/TRBV12-4,.,CASSFSRSLETQYF
TRBJ1-1,TRBV18,TRBD1,CATQSDRGQNTEAFF
TRBJ1-5,TRBV4-1,.,CASSITPNQPQHF
TRBJ1-2,TRBV4-2,TRBD1,CASSQGGQGADGYTF
TRBJ2-6,TRBV28,.,CASSPLAYSGANVLTF
TRBJ2-7,TRBV7-2,.,CASSLVFVEEFYEQYF
TRBJ1-4,TRBV20-1,.,CSARDRVVGEKLFF
TRBJ1-2,TRBV30,.,CAWSSQGGRYGYTF
TRBJ2-6,TRBV11-2,.,CASRGVGLQGNSGANVLTF
TRBJ2-2,TRBV7-9,TRBD2,CASMSGGRLNHTGELFF
TRBJ1-2,TRBV7-9,.,CASSLGQTDYGYTF
TRBJ2-2,TRBV4-1,.,CASSRGGRPGELFF
TRBJ2-1,TRBV5-8,.,CASSLSLARSEQFF
TRBJ2-2,TRBV5-6,.,CASSLYGPASNTGELFF
TRBJ2-5,TRBV2,.,CASSVTLGVETQYF
TRBJ1-2,TRBV7-2,TRBD1,CASSRDRDGGYTF
TRBJ2-1,TRBV20-1,TRBD2,CSAKGRAGRANEQFF
TRBJ2-6,TRBV4-2,TRBD1,CASSQGTGYAGANVLTF
TRBJ2-2,TRBV3-1,TRBD2,CASNKRENTGELFF
TRBJ2-2,TRBV28,.,CASSLRTGWATGELFF